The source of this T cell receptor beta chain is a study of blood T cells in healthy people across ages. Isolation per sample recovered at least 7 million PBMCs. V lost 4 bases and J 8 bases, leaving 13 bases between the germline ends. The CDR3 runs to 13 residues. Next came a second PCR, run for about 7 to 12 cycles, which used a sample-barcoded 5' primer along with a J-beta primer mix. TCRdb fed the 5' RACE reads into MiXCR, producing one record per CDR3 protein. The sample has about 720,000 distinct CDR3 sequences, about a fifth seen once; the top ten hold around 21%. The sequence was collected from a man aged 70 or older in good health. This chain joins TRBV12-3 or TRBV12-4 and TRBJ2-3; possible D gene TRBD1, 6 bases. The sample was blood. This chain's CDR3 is CASSSQGFRTQYF. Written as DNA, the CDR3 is TGTGCCAGCAGTTCCCAGGGGTTCCGTACGCAGTATTTT.